These 6 T cell receptor beta chains originate from one sample sequenced in a study of PD-L1 blockade in urothelial cancer. The protocol was immunoSEQ multiplex PCR, while the TCRdb copy is restricted to in-frame clones and leaves out a portion. Of under 100,000 clones listed, around 91% are singletons. The sample's time point: pretreatment peripheral blood. The material sequenced was PBMCs, taken around atezolizumab (anti-PD-L1) treatment. Receptors were obtained from a man in his 60s with urothelial cancer.

The chain couples TRBV19 to TRBJ1-5; a weak D match, TRBD1 (6 bases). CDR1 is LNHDA and CDR2 is SQIVND in the germline V gene (reference sequence). There are 13 residues in the CDR3. Trimming took 3 bases from V and 5 from J, leaving 8 bases between them. CDR3 amino acids: CASSIEGDQPQHF. The CDR3 nucleotides read TGTGCCAGTAGTATCGAGGGGGATCAGCCCCAGCATTTT.

The CDR3 reads CASSLEGLALETQYF. CDR3 DNA sequence: TGTGCCAGCAGCTTGGAGGGACTAGCACTAGAGACCCAGTACTTC. V and J are TRBV5-5 and TRBJ2-5, with 9 bases lining up with TRBD2. Germline V lookup: CDR1 SGHKS, CDR2 YYEKEE (reference sequence). Unmatched junction bases numbered 4, after V lost 0 bases and J lost 4 bases. CDR3 size: 15 residues.

The V and J genes are TRBV6-5 and TRBJ2-1; perhaps TRBD1 as D (7 bases). This CDR3 region has 16 residues. The germline V gene has CDR1 MNHEY and CDR2 SVGAGI. V gave up 2 bases and J gave up 3 bases, with 14 bases separating them. The chain's CDR3 is CASSYTSRGVYNEQFF. In DNA, the CDR3 is TGTGCCAGCAGTTACACTAGCAGGGGGGTCTACAATGAGCAGTTCTTC.

This chain uses TRBV6-1 with TRBJ2-7, with 9 bases fitting TRBD1. Germline CDR1 reads MNHNS; CDR2 reads SASEGT. The CDR3 runs to 14 residues. J was trimmed by 3 bases and V by 7 bases; bases with no gene match: 7. The CDR3 DNA sequence: TGTGCCAGCATCGAACCGGGACAGGGCTACGAGCAGTACTTC. This sequence encodes CASIEPGQGYEQYF.

The chain carries TRBV6-1 and TRBJ1-4; 8 nucleotides agree with TRBD1. CDR3 size: 14 residues. Germline V gives CDR1 MNHNS, CDR2 SASEGT. The V segment lost 5 bases and the J segment 7 bases; nucleotides outside the gene matches: 6. The chain's CDR3 is CASSKTGVGEKLFF. The CDR3 coding sequence is TGTGCCAGCAGTAAGACAGGGGTTGGTGAAAAACTGTTTTTT.

The V call is TRBV7-2, the J call TRBJ1-1; D ambiguous. This CDR3 has 12 amino acids. CDR1 and CDR2 (germline): SGHTA, FQGNSA. Deletions cut 6 bases from V and 10 bases from J, with 15 bases between. CDR3 DNA sequence: TGTGCCAGCAGTGAGAGCGCTACTCGAGCTTTCTTT. Translating gives CASSESATRAFF.